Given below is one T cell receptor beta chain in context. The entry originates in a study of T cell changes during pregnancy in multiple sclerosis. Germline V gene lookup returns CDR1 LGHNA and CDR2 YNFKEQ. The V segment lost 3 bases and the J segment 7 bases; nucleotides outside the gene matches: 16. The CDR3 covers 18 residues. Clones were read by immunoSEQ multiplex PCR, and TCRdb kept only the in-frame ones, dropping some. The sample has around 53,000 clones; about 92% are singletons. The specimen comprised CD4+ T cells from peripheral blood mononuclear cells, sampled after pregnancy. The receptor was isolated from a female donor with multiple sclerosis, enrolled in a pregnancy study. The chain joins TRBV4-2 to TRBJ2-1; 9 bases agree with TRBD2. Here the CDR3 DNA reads TGTGCCAGCAGCCAGGGCCAGGCGCGGGGGGGGCTAGGGAATGAGCAGTTCTTC. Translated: CASSQGQARGGLGNEQFF.